Given below is one T cell receptor beta chain in context. The primer mix had 60 Vbeta and 13 Jbeta primers. This table comes from immunoSEQ multiplex PCR, and its TCRdb copy is limited to in-frame clones, with some not included. The repertoire holds some 90,000 clones, with more than 60% as singletons. The data were obtained in a study of cytomegalovirus exposure and HLA in healthy donors. At the level of the study: There were about 85 million unique TCRs (from HLA-typed donors) in an early data release.

Germline V gene lookup returns CDR1 MNHEY and CDR2 SMNVEV (reference sequence). The CDR3 covers 15 residues. With 0 bases removed from V and 2 bases from J, the gap between germline ends came to 10 bases. The TCR originated in a middle-aged man in good health and CMV-seronegative. The sample comprised PBMCs. This chain joins TRBV27 and TRBJ2-5; D unclear. The CDR3 sequence is CASSLSVVRQETQYF. The CDR3 region has the DNA TGTGCCAGCAGTTTATCGGTCGTCAGACAAGAGACCCAGTACTTC.